The clone carrying this TCR beta chain was seen many times. The antigen remains undetermined. The data are from a study of T cells in Graves' hyperthyroidism and ophthalmopathy. The ends were cut back, 7 bases at V and 2 bases at J, with 12 bases in the middle. CDR3 length equals 13 residues. Germline CDR1 DFQATT, CDR2 SNEGSKA (reference sequence). Study-level points and caveats: Among clonotypes expanded in thyroid above 0.001, most were also found in blood. A median around six months before onset, the model predicted ophthalmopathy.

For Graves' hyperthyroidism to be stable, ophthalmopathy could not progress within 18 months. Participants, patients aged 18 to 65, had newly diagnosed hyperthyroidism with a duration under 2 months. RNA transcripts gave rise to amplified TCR beta CDR3 regions. The TCR CDR3 first-round RT-PCR relied on the HTBI primer set. TCRdb re-analysed the multiplex PCR reads in MiXCR, keeping a single row per CDR3 protein. The sample yields 340,000 or so distinct CDR3 sequences, approximately 22% seen once. The sequenced sample consisted of blood. V and J are TRBV20-1 and TRBJ1-5, with a tentative D call TRBD1 (6 bases). The TCR sequence derives from a woman aged 50 to 60 with Graves' hyperthyroidism. The CDR3 is CSVWGAGNQPQHF. The CDR3 DNA is TGCAGTGTCTGGGGGGCGGGCAATCAGCCCCAGCATTTT.